Below are 5 T cell receptor beta chains sequenced from a single sample in a study of T cell responses to AZD1222 COVID-19 vaccine (dated by TCRdb to 2020 to 2022). Read against the paper, the sample's time point label means: baseline before first vaccination. Libraries were constructed by the immunoSEQ multiplex PCR assay. TCRdb limited this immuneACCESS table to in-frame rearrangements with V and J called. A share of clones is missing; checked studies link under half to unresolved V genes, and the rest is unexplained. Here the sample has 150,000 to 170,000 clones; about 88% occur a single time. Of the sample, around 3% falls within the top ten clones. The material was peripheral blood, obtained on day 0 of AZD1222 vaccination. The receptors derive from an adult in good health.

This chain connects TRBV7-9 to TRBJ2-7; 7 bases are a match to TRBD2. Germline CDR1 reads SEHNR; CDR2 reads FQNEAQ (reference sequence). The CDR3 runs 14 residues. After removal of 5 bases from V and 5 bases from J, the junction contained 9 bases not matched to a gene. The CDR3 spells CASSPGRGRDEQYF. The CDR3 DNA reads as TGTGCCAGCAGCCCGGGGAGGGGAAGGGACGAGCAGTACTTC.

The chain joins TRBV29-1 to TRBJ1-3; D call uncertain. The length of the CDR3 is 13 residues. The germline gives CDR1 SQVTM, CDR2 ANQGSEA. Trimming cost V 7 bases and J 3 bases, with 13 bases left between them. CDR3: CSALWGFGNTIYF. CDR3 nucleotide sequence: TGCAGCGCCCTTTGGGGATTTGGAAACACCATATATTTT.

V gene TRBV25-1 combines with J gene TRBJ2-7; D is unclear. The CDR3 contains 15 residues. The germline gives CDR1 MGHDK, CDR2 SYGVNS. V dropped 3 bases and J dropped 2 bases, with 14 bases sitting between them. The CDR3 reads CASSDRWAEPYEQYF. Written as DNA, the CDR3 is TGTGCCAGCAGTGATCGTTGGGCAGAACCCTACGAGCAGTACTTC.

The gene calls are TRBV6-6 and TRBJ1-4; D unresolved. The germline V gene encodes CDR1 MNHNY and CDR2 SVGAGI (reference sequence). The CDR3 totals 16 residues. The V gene lost 0 bases and the J gene lost 1 base, with 9 bases spanning the gap. CDR3: CASSYSRGITNEKLFF. The CDR3 DNA follows: TGTGCCAGCAGTTACTCGCGAGGAATAACTAATGAAAAACTGTTTTTT.

CDR3 nucleotide sequence: TGTGCCAGCAGGTTTCTGGACAGGGCGAACACTGAAGCTTTCTTT. Protein sequence: CASRFLDRANTEAFF. This chain links TRBV7-9 with TRBJ1-1; 8 positions match TRBD1. This CDR3 contains 15 residues. Germline V CDR1 and CDR2: SEHNR, FQNEAQ (reference sequence). Trimming at V came to 6 bases and at J to 1 base, leaving 7 bases not matched to a gene.